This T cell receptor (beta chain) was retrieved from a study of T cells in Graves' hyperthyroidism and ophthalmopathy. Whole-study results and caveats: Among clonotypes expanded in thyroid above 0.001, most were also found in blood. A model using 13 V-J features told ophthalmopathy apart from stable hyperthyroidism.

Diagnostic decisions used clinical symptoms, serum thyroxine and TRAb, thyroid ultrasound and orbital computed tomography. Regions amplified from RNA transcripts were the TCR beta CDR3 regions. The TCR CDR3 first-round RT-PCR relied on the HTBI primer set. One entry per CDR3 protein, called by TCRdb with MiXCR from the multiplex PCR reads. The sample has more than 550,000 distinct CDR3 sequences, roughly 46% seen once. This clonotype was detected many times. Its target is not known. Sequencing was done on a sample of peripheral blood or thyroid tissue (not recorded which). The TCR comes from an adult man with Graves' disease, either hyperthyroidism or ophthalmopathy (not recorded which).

CDR3 amino acids: CASREWDNSGNTIYF. The CDR3 nucleotides are TGTGCCAGCAGAGAATGGGACAACTCTGGAAACACCATATATTTT. The gene calls are TRBV2 and TRBJ1-3, with D tentatively TRBD1 (6 bases). This CDR3 has 15 amino acids. The germline gives CDR1 SNHLY, CDR2 FYNNEI. Deletions cut 6 bases from V and 0 bases from J, with 12 bases between.